The source of this TCR beta chain is a study of control samples from healthy donors and cancer patients. Assay: immunoSEQ multiplex PCR; the TCRdb copy retains only in-frame clones and omits some. The repertoire holds some 94,000 clones, with 86% as singletons. The CDR3 is 13 residues long. Germline CDR1 reads SGHTA; CDR2 reads FQGTGA. V was clipped by 5 bases and J by 4 bases, with 11 bases between them. Sequenced: blood. The gene calls are TRBV7-3 and TRBJ1-1; tentatively, D is TRBD1 (5 bases). The sequence came from a woman aged 50 to 60 in good health. For the CDR3, the DNA is TGTGCCAGCAGCGCCAGGGAGAGCACTGAAGCTTTCTTT. Translating gives CASSARESTEAFF.